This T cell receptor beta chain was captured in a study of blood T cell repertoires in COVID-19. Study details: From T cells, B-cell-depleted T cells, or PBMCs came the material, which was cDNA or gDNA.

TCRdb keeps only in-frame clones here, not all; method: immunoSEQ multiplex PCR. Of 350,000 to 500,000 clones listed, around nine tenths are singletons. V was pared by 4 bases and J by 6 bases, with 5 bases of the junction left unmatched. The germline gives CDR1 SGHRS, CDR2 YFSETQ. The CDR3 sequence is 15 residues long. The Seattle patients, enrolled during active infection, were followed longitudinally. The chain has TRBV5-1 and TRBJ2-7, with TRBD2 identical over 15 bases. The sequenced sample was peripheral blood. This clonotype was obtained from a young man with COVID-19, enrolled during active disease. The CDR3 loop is CASSTGLAGGPEQYF. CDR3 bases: TGCGCCAGCAGCACCGGACTAGCGGGAGGGCCCGAGCAGTACTTC.